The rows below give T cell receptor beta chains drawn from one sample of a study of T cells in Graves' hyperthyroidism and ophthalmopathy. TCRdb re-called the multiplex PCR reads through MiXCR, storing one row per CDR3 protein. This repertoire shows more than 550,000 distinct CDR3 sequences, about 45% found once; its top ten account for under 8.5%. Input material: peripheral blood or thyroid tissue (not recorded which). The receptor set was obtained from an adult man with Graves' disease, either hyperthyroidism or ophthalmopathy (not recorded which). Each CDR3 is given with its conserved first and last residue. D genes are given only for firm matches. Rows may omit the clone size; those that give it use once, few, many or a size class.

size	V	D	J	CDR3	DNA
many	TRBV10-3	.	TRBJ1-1	CAISRVGNTEAFF	TGTGCCATCAGTAGGGTAGGGAACACTGAAGCTTTCTTT
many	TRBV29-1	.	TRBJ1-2	CSALTGSSYGYTF	TGCAGCGCTTTGACCGGCTCCAGTTATGGCTACACCTTC
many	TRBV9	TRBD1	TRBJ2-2	CASSVGQGIAGELFF	TGTGCCAGCAGCGTAGGACAGGGGATCGCCGGGGAGCTGTTTTTT
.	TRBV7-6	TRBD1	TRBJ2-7	CASSLSPPADRVVYEQYF	TGTGCCAGCAGTTTATCCCCCCCCGCCGACAGGGTAGTCTACGAGCAGTACTTC
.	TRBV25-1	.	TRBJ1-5	CAVGTAYSNQPQHF	TGTGCCGTAGGGACGGCTTATAGCAATCAGCCCCAGCATTTT
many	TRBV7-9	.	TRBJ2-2	CASSSQGHGELFF	TGTGCCAGCAGCTCCCAGGGTCACGGGGAGCTGTTTTTT
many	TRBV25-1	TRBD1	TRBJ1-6	CASSRQGAWSPLHF	TGTGCCAGCAGTCGACAGGGGGCCTGGTCACCCCTCCACTTT
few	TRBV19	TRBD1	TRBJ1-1	CASHGTGGSAFF	TGTGCCAGTCATGGGACAGGGGGCTCGGCTTTCTTT
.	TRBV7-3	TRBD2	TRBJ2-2	CASSGRAASHGELFF	TGTGCCAGTAGCGGGAGAGCGGCTTCACACGGGGAGCTGTTTTTT
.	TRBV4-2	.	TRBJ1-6	CASSQNGTRYNSPLHF	TGTGCCAGCAGCCAAAATGGGACACGGTATAATTCACCCCTCCACTTT
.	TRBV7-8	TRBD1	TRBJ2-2	CASSQGQGIIGELFF	TGTGCCAGCAGCCAGGGACAGGGGATTATCGGGGAGCTGTTTTTT
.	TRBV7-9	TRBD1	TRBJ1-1	CASSSRQGNGDTEAFF	TGTGCCAGCAGTTCCCGACAGGGGAACGGGGACACTGAAGCTTTCTTT
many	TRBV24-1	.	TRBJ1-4	CATSDATATNEKLFF	TGTGCCACCAGTGATGCCACGGCAACTAATGAAAAACTGTTTTTT
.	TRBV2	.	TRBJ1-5	CASTKDKRGGSQPQHF	TGTGCCAGCACTAAGGACAAGCGAGGGGGTAGTCAGCCCCAGCATTTT
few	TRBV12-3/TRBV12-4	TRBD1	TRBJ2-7	CASSLAGQGSGEQYF	TGTGCCAGCAGTTTAGCAGGACAGGGATCCGGCGAGCAGTACTTC
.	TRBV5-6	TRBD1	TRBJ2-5	CASIDGTGGPKTQYF	TGTGCCAGCATTGATGGGACAGGGGGACCGAAGACCCAGTACTTC
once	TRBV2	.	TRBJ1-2	CASSGGTRYGYTF	TGTGCCAGCAGCGGGGGGACAAGATATGGCTACACCTTC
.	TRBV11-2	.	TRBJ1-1	CASSLDPLGATEAFF	TGTGCCAGCAGCTTAGATCCCTTGGGGGCCACTGAAGCTTTCTTT
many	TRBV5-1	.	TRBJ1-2	CASSLPGDGYTF	TGCGCCAGCAGCTTGCCAGGGGATGGCTACACCTTC
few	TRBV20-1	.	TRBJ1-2	CSARDTGKYGYTF	TGCAGTGCTAGAGACACAGGAAAGTATGGCTACACCTTC
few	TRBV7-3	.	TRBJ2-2	CASSPNGQPTGELFF	TGTGCCAGCAGCCCGAATGGACAACCCACCGGGGAGCTGTTTTTT
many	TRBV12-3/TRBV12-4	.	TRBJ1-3	CASSPDGNTIYF	TGTGCCAGCAGCCCAGACGGAAACACCATATATTTT
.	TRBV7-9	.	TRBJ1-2	CASSSNRKSGAYGYTF	TGTGCCAGCAGCTCCAACCGGAAGTCTGGGGCCTATGGCTACACCTTC
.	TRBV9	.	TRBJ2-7	CASSVGGRPAEQYF	TGTGCCAGCAGCGTGGGGGGACGCCCAGCGGAGCAGTACTTC
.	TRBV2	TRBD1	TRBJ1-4	CASTLDRGKLFF	TGTGCCAGCACTCTAGACAGGGGAAAACTGTTTTTT
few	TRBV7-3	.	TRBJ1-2	CASSLRSGAINYGYTF	TGTGCCAGCAGCTTAAGATCAGGGGCCATTAACTATGGCTACACCTTC
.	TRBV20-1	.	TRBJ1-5	CSAGVIGKPQHF	TGCAGTGCGGGGGTTATTGGGAAGCCCCAGCATTTT
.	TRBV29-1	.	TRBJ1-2	CSVDQTNGYTF	TGCAGCGTTGACCAGACCAATGGCTACACCTTC
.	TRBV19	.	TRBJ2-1	CASSVGGDVNEQFF	TGTGCCAGTAGTGTGGGGGGCGATGTCAATGAGCAGTTCTTC
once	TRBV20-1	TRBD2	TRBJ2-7	CSARDFGAGGPGVHEQYF	TGCAGTGCTAGAGATTTCGGAGCGGGAGGGCCGGGCGTCCACGAGCAGTACTTC
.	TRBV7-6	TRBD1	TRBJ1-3	CASSRDSGIGNTIYF	TGTGCCAGCAGCCGGGACAGCGGAATCGGAAACACCATATATTTT
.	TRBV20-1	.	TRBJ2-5	CSGLFGSETQYF	TGCAGTGGACTATTTGGCTCGGAGACCCAGTACTTC
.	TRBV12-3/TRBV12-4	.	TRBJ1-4	CASSRANLQYRGNEKLFF	TGTGCCAGCAGCCGCGCTAATTTACAGTACCGGGGAAATGAAAAACTGTTTTTT
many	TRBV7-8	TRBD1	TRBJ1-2	CASSSLRQGGYTF	TGTGCCAGCAGCTCCCTAAGACAGGGAGGCTACACCTTC
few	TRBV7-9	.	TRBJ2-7	CASSLGALEQYF	TGTGCCAGCAGCTTAGGTGCGCTCGAGCAGTACTTC
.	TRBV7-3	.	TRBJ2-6	CASGWGPGANVLTF	TGTGCCAGCGGTTGGGGACCTGGGGCCAACGTCCTGACTTTC
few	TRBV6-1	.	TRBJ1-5	CASSEGTGVTGQPQHF	TGTGCCAGCAGTGAAGGGACGGGGGTGACGGGACAGCCCCAGCATTTT
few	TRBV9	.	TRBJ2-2	CASSVGGTNTGELFF	TGTGCCAGCAGCGTAGGCGGAACGAACACCGGGGAGCTGTTTTTT
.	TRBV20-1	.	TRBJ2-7	CSARGLRGPSYEQYF	TGCAGTGCTAGAGGTTTAAGGGGTCCCTCCTACGAGCAGTACTTC
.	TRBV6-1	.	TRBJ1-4	CASSYRGRMFF	TGTGCCAGCAGTTACCGGGGGCGGATGTTTTTT
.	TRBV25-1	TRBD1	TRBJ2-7	CASRDRDSSYEQYF	TGTGCCAGCAGAGACCGGGACAGCTCCTACGAGCAGTACTTC
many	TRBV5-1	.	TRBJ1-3	CASSLVDGNTIYF	TGCGCCAGCAGCTTGGTAGATGGAAACACCATATATTTT